This is a list of T cell receptor beta chains from one sample in a study of neurological immune-mediated disorders. TCRdb reanalysed the 5' RACE reads using MiXCR and keeps one entry per CDR3 protein. The table has 120,000 or so distinct CDR3 sequences, roughly 3.2% seen once. Sequencing was done on a sample of PBMCs. These receptors originate from a woman aged 30 to 39 with multiple sclerosis. The CDR3 runs from the conserved cysteine through the conserved F or W. D genes are given only for firm matches. A clone size is listed for some rows: how often the clone was seen (once, few, many), or a class if it is expanded.

D,size,V,J,DNA,CDR3
NA,many,TRBV9,TRBJ2-2,TGTGCCAGCAGCGTAGATCTGACAGCGAGGAACACCGGGGAGCTGTTTTTT,CASSVDLTARNTGELFF
TRBD1,many,TRBV5-5,TRBJ2-5,TGTGCCAGCAGCCAACAGGGGGCGCGGGTTAGGGTAGAGACCCAGTACTTC,CASSQQGARVRVETQYF
TRBD2,NA,TRBV10-3,TRBJ2-3,TGTGCCATCAGTGACGGACTAGCGGGAAGCACAGATACGCAGTATTTT,CAISDGLAGSTDTQYF
NA,many,TRBV5-1,TRBJ2-6,TGCGCCAGCAGCAGGGACCGCCTCTCTGGGGCCAACGTCCTGACTTTC,CASSRDRLSGANVLTF
NA,many,TRBV9,TRBJ2-2,TGTGCCAGCAGCGTATCGGTAGCAGGGGCCGGGGAGCTGTTTTTT,CASSVSVAGAGELFF
TRBD2,many,TRBV18,TRBJ2-1,TGTGCCAGCTCACCACCCTTGAGACTAGCGGGAGTCCGCGCCTACAATGAGCAGTTCTTC,CASSPPLRLAGVRAYNEQFF
NA,many,TRBV12-3/TRBV12-4,TRBJ2-5,TGTGCCAGCAGTTTGATATCAGGAGAGACCCAGTACTTC,CASSLISGETQYF
TRBD1,many,TRBV5-1,TRBJ2-7,TGCGCCAGCAGCCCAACCTGGGACAGGGGTTCCTACGAGCAGTACTTC,CASSPTWDRGSYEQYF
TRBD1,few,TRBV15,TRBJ2-7,TGTGCCACCAGCGGGACAGGGGTGGGCTACGAGCAGTACTTC,CATSGTGVGYEQYF
NA,many,TRBV11-2,TRBJ1-1,TGTGCCAGCAGGAATTTAGTTTCGTTCGAAGCTTTCTTT,CASRNLVSFEAFF
NA,many,TRBV4-3,TRBJ1-2,TGCGCCAGCAGCCAAGATCGGTTGAGTTGGGACACGGAGTACGGCTACACCTTC,CASSQDRLSWDTEYGYTF
NA,many,TRBV7-9,TRBJ1-5,TGTGCCAGCAGCTTAACAGGGTTGGAGCAAGGACAGCCCCAGCATTTT,CASSLTGLEQGQPQHF
NA,many,TRBV5-1,TRBJ1-3,TGCGCCAGCAGCTCAGGGGTTGCTGGAAACACCATATATTTT,CASSSGVAGNTIYF
TRBD1,many,TRBV7-2,TRBJ1-2,TGTGCCAGCAGCCGACAGGGGACTGGCTACACCTTC,CASSRQGTGYTF
TRBD1,many,TRBV20-1,TRBJ2-6,TGCAGTGCTAGAGATAAGGACAGGGTATCCGGGGCCAACGTCCTGACTTTC,CSARDKDRVSGANVLTF
NA,few,TRBV30,TRBJ2-1,TGTGCCTGCCAGGACTCAAGCTCCTACAATGAGCAGTTCTTC,CACQDSSSYNEQFF
NA,few,TRBV20-1,TRBJ1-1,TGCAGTGCTAGAGATCGCGCAGGGTTGACTGAAGCTTTCTTT,CSARDRAGLTEAFF
TRBD2,many,TRBV7-7,TRBJ2-3,TGTGCCAGCAGCGCGACTAGCCTCGATACGCAGTATTTT,CASSATSLDTQYF
TRBD1,many,TRBV20-1,TRBJ1-6,TGCAGTGCTAGCGGGGCAGGGGGCGCCTCCTATAATTCACCCCTCCACTTT,CSASGAGGASYNSPLHF
NA,many,TRBV7-2,TRBJ2-3,TGTGCCAGCAGCTTGAGGCAGGGTTTGGGAGACACGCAGTATTTT,CASSLRQGLGDTQYF
NA,many,TRBV15,TRBJ2-4,TGTGCCACCAGCAGAGACGCGGGACAGTTAGCCAAAAACATTCAGTACTTC,CATSRDAGQLAKNIQYF
NA,many,TRBV20-1,TRBJ1-1,TGCAGTGCTAGGGCCCTCGCAGGGGCGGGCTCTGAAGCTTTCTTT,CSARALAGAGSEAFF
NA,NA,TRBV19,TRBJ2-1,TGTGCCAGTAGAGGGGACGGCTACAATGAGCAGTTCTTC,CASRGDGYNEQFF
NA,many,TRBV3-1,TRBJ2-2,TGTGCCAGCAGACCTTACAGGAAGGGTGGCACCGGGGAGCTGTTTTTT,CASRPYRKGGTGELFF
TRBD1,many,TRBV20-1,TRBJ1-5,TGCAGTGCTAGACAGGGGGGGCAGCCCCAGCATTTT,CSARQGGQPQHF
TRBD1,many,TRBV10-2,TRBJ1-6,TGCGCCAGCAGGGGGACAGGGATTTCACCCCTCCACTTT,CASRGTGISPLHF
TRBD2,many,TRBV20-1,TRBJ2-5,TGCAGTGCTCAGGGACTAGCGGCACAAGAGACCCAGTACTTC,CSAQGLAAQETQYF
NA,many,TRBV20-1,TRBJ1-2,TGCAGTGCTAGAAAGTTCGTAACTGGCTATGGCTACACCTTC,CSARKFVTGYGYTF
NA,many,TRBV12-3/TRBV12-4,TRBJ1-6,TGTGCCAGCAGATGGACAGATTTTAATTCACCCCTCCACTTT,CASRWTDFNSPLHF
NA,many,TRBV7-2,TRBJ1-1,TGTGCCAGCAGCTTAGGTGTAGGACCGAACACTGAAGCTTTCTTT,CASSLGVGPNTEAFF
NA,many,TRBV12-3/TRBV12-4,TRBJ2-6,TGTGCCAGCACCACCGGGACACATAGCTCTGGGGCCAACGTCCTGACTTTC,CASTTGTHSSGANVLTF
NA,NA,TRBV20-1,TRBJ2-7,TGCAGTGCTAGAGGGGAATCGACACAGGGACTGTTGTACGAGCAGTACTTC,CSARGESTQGLLYEQYF
NA,many,TRBV20-1,TRBJ1-1,TGCAGTGCTAGGGAGGGGGGACCGAACACTGAAGCTTTCTTT,CSAREGGPNTEAFF
TRBD1,many,TRBV29-1,TRBJ2-3,TGCAGCGTTTCCCAAGGGGGACAGAGCACAGATACGCAGTATTTT,CSVSQGGQSTDTQYF
TRBD1,many,TRBV29-1,TRBJ1-2,TGCAGCGTTGAACAGGGGGAAGGTGGCTACACCTTC,CSVEQGEGGYTF